The 27 T cell receptor beta chains below come from one sample, sequenced in a study of T-cell memory formation after mild COVID-19. TCRdb re-analysed the 5' RACE reads in MiXCR, keeping a single row per CDR3 protein. The sample includes approximately 390,000 distinct CDR3 sequences, about 16% of them seen just once. The specimen sequenced was PBMCs or a T cell subset sorted from them (not recorded which). The receptors were gathered from a man younger than 35 who had mild COVID-19 (a few samples of this study predate the infection). Cell type and time point are not known.

The genes are TRBV5-5 and TRBJ2-1, with D unclear. The V gene lost 4 bases and the J gene lost 9 bases, with 23 bases spanning the gap. The germline V gene has CDR1 SGHKS and CDR2 YYEKEE (reference sequence). This CDR3 has 16 residues. CDR3 residues: CASSPELSAGTSEQFF. CDR3 nucleotides: TGTGCCAGCAGCCCTGAACTATCGGCAGGTACGAGTGAGCAGTTCTTC.

V is TRBV6-1 and J is TRBJ1-6; possibly TRBD1 for D (6 bases). With 2 bases removed from V and 7 bases from J, the gap between germline ends came to 15 bases. CDR1 and CDR2 from the germline V gene are MNHNS and SASEGT. The CDR3 is made up of 16 amino acids. Here the CDR3 reads CASSEWMGGTNSPLHF. The CDR3 DNA reads as TGTGCCAGCAGTGAATGGATGGGGGGCACAAATTCACCCCTCCACTTT.

The V and J genes are TRBV7-9 and TRBJ2-3; D gene ambiguous. CDR1 SEHNR and CDR2 FQNEAQ come from the germline V gene (reference sequence). Trimming removed 5 bases from V and 2 bases from J, with 14 bases in between. CDR3 length: 15 amino acids. This chain's CDR3 is CASSPRISFTDTQYF. CDR3 bases: TGTGCCAGCAGCCCCAGGATATCTTTCACAGATACGCAGTATTTT.

V is TRBV10-3 and J is TRBJ2-7, with D uncertain. The CDR3 contains 14 residues. Germline V gene lookup returns CDR1 ENHRY and CDR2 SYGVKD. Trimming shortened V by 7 bases and J by 8 bases, and 21 bases separated the two germline ends. The CDR3 coding sequence is TGTGCCATCACCATAAGGGTTCCTCGTACGAAGCAGTACGTC. This gives the protein CAITIRVPRTKQYV.

The chain joins TRBV7-2 to TRBJ1-6, with D possibly TRBD1 on 5 matching bases. V lost 4 bases, J lost 7 bases, and 20 bases lay in between. Germline-derived CDR1 and CDR2 are SGHTA and FQGNSA. This CDR3 region has 17 residues. The CDR3, as DNA: TGTGCCAGCAGCTCCCCCGCTTTTGCAGGGATGAATTCACCCCTCCACTTT. This sequence encodes CASSSPAFAGMNSPLHF.

This clonotype has just a few counts. This chain links TRBV12-3 or TRBV12-4 with TRBJ1-5; weak D call: TRBD1 (5 bases). CDR3 length: 12 amino acids. V shed 5 bases and J shed 7 bases, with 9 bases lying between them. The CDR3 loop is CASSRGGQPQHF. In DNA, the CDR3 is TGTGCCAGCAGTAGGGGAGGGCAGCCCCAGCATTTT.

The chain employs TRBV6-2 or TRBV6-3 and TRBJ1-1; weak D call: TRBD1 (5 bases). Germline values: CDR1 MNHEY, CDR2 SVGEGT. V lost 5 bases and J lost 4, with 14 bases in between. This CDR3 has 14 residues. The CDR3 DNA follows: TGTGCCAGCAGTCGCGACAGAAGGGGCACTGAAGCTTTCTTT. Translation gives CASSRDRRGTEAFF.

This clonotype was counted between two and nine times. CDR3 nucleotide sequence: TGTGCCAGCCGGAGCGGGGGGGCTTATACGCAGTATTTT. Translating gives CASRSGGAYTQYF. The J gene is TRBJ2-3, the V gene TRBV7-8; 10 bases are a match to TRBD2. The V gene's germline CDR1 is SGHVS and CDR2 FQNEAQ. Trimming at V came to 8 bases and at J to 7 bases, leaving 6 bases not matched to a gene. This CDR3 has 13 residues. The full variable domain, completed using reference TRBV7-8 and TRBJ2-3, is GAGVSQSPRYKVAKRGQDVALRCDPISGHVSLFWYQQALGQGPEFLTYFQNEAQLDKSGLPSDRFFAERPEGSVSTLKIQRTQQEDSAVYLCASRSGGAYTQYFGPGTRLTVL.

The rearrangement links TRBV2 to TRBJ2-6, with 9 bases identical to TRBD1. V trimming: 9 bases; J trimming: 4 bases; junction bases outside the gene matches: 4. Germline lookup yields CDR1 SNHLY and CDR2 FYNNEI. This CDR3 contains 14 residues. This CDR3 reads CARQGASGANVLTF. The DNA of the CDR3 is TGTGCCAGACAGGGGGCGTCGGGGGCCAACGTCCTGACTTTC.

This clonotype was counted between two and nine times. V and J are TRBV10-3 and TRBJ1-3, with TRBD1 matching 9 bases. The length of the CDR3 is 15 residues. The germline V gene encodes CDR1 ENHRY and CDR2 SYGVKD. Trimming at V came to 4 bases and at J to 2 bases, leaving 3 bases not matched to a gene. In nucleotides, the CDR3 is TGTGCCATCAGTGCCCGGACAGGGGCTGGAAACACCATATATTTT. Translated, it gives CAISARTGAGNTIYF.

The table lists this clonotype with a few counts. CDR3 DNA: TGTGCCAGCAGTGAATACGGTTGGGGCCCGGGGGTCGCCTACAATGAGCAGTTCTTC. Its protein product is CASSEYGWGPGVAYNEQFF. This chain joins TRBV25-1 and TRBJ2-1; perhaps TRBD2 as D (6 bases). V lost 0 bases and J lost 2, with 20 bases in between. The V gene's germline CDR1 is MGHDK and CDR2 SYGVNS. The CDR3 sequence is 19 residues long.

This clonotype was picked up a small number of times. The chain combines TRBV5-1 with TRBJ2-6; maybe TRBD1 (6 bases). This CDR3 is built from 20 residues. Germline-derived CDR1 and CDR2 are SGHRS and YFSETQ. The V and J ends lost 5 bases and 0 bases respectively, with 24 bases between them. The CDR3: CASSISRDKGISSGANVLTF. CDR3 in DNA: TGCGCCAGCAGTATCTCCAGGGACAAGGGCATTTCCTCTGGGGCCAACGTCCTGACTTTC.

J is TRBJ1-5 and V is TRBV12-3 or TRBV12-4; D is ambiguous. There are 17 residues in the CDR3. The V and J ends lost 3 bases and 3 bases respectively, with 18 bases between them. CDR3: CASSLAAGRIVNQPQHF. CDR3 DNA: TGTGCCAGCAGTTTGGCGGCCGGGCGGATAGTCAATCAGCCCCAGCATTTT.

In this sample, this clonotype turned up a few times. J is TRBJ1-5 and V is TRBV7-2; unclear D gene. Germline assignment: CDR1 SGHTA and CDR2 FQGNSA. Trimming removed 3 bases from V and 5 bases from J, with 8 bases in between. The CDR3 is made up of 13 amino acids. DNA of the CDR3: TGTGCCAGCAGCTTTATGGAGGATCAGCCCCAGCATTTT. Encoded protein: CASSFMEDQPQHF.

The rearrangement joins TRBV7-9 to TRBJ2-7; D is ambiguous. The CDR3 runs to 13 residues. Trimming left V 5 bases short and J 6 bases short, with 14 bases between. In germline, CDR1 is SEHNR, CDR2 FQNEAQ (reference sequence). CDR3 protein: CASSQVDNFEQYV. In DNA, the CDR3 is TGTGCCAGCAGCCAGGTGGATAATTTCGAGCAGTACGTC.

This clonotype occurred many times. The genes are TRBV5-1 and TRBJ2-1, with 7 nucleotides matching TRBD2. CDR1 is SGHRS, CDR2 YFSETQ, per germline. This CDR3 has 15 residues. With V trimmed by 1 base and J by 9 bases, 10 bases remained unmatched. CDR3 sequence (DNA): TGCGCCAGCAGCTTGTACCAGCGGGGTCTCGGTGAGCAGTTCTTC. Its translation: CASSLYQRGLGEQFF.

This clonotype was counted only a few times. CDR3 amino acids: CASSSTTGQRNTGELFF. CDR3 bases: TGTGCCAGCAGCTCGACCACGGGACAGAGAAACACCGGGGAGCTGTTTTTT. The rearrangement joins TRBV7-6 to TRBJ2-2; the match to TRBD1 covers 7 bases. Germline CDR1 and CDR2: SGHVS and FNYEAQ. V lost 4 bases and J lost 2; bases outside the gene matches: 10. The CDR3 covers 17 residues. The variable domain in full, completed from reference TRBV7-6 and TRBJ2-2, reads GAGVSQSPRYKVTKRGQDVALRCDPISGHVSLYWYRQALGQGPEFLTYFNYEAQQDKSGLPNDRFSAERPEGSISTLTIQRTEQRDSAMYRCASSSTTGQRNTGELFFGEGSRLTVL.

The gene calls are TRBV12-3 or TRBV12-4 and TRBJ1-3; no definite D call. This CDR3 has 15 residues. V was shortened by 6 bases and J by 0 bases, with 12 bases between the two germline ends. The CDR3 DNA follows: TGTGCCAGCAGCGTGGACGGACGCTCTGGAAACACCATATATTTT. It yields the protein CASSVDGRSGNTIYF.

V gene TRBV12-3 or TRBV12-4 combines with J gene TRBJ1-5; 11 nucleotides match TRBD1. The CDR3 contains 14 residues. V was pared by 5 bases and J by 11 bases, with 8 bases of the junction left unmatched. The CDR3 nucleotides are TGTGCCAGCAGTCCGGGACAGGGGGAGGGATCCCAGCATTTT. This sequence encodes CASSPGQGEGSQHF.

This clonotype was detected only a few times. The chain is built from TRBV20-1 and TRBJ1-2, with D uncertain. Germline CDR1 reads DFQATT; CDR2 reads SNEGSKA (reference sequence). With 6 bases removed from V and 1 base from J, the gap between germline ends came to 9 bases. This CDR3 is built from 12 residues. CDR3 protein: CSATPDNYGYTF. The CDR3 DNA follows: TGCAGTGCCACCCCCGATAACTATGGCTACACCTTC.

The CDR3: CASSEQGSGTDTQYF. Written as DNA, the CDR3 is TGTGCCAGCAGCGAACAGGGGTCGGGCACAGATACGCAGTATTTT. The chain is built from TRBV9 and TRBJ2-3; 7 nucleotides align to TRBD1. The CDR3 is made up of 15 amino acids. Germline lookup yields CDR1 SGDLS and CDR2 YYNGEE. The trim removed 3 bases at V and 1 base at J, leaving 5 bases unmatched.

This clonotype has a handful of counts. This chain uses TRBV7-9 with TRBJ2-3; the match to TRBD2 covers 7 bases. Germline values: CDR1 SEHNR, CDR2 FQNEAQ (reference sequence). CDR3 length equals 16 residues. Unmatched junction bases numbered 12, after V lost 5 bases and J lost 4 bases. Written as DNA, the CDR3 is TGTGCCAGCAGCCCTAGTCCCAGCGGGGTTCCAGATACGCAGTATTTT. Translating it yields CASSPSPSGVPDTQYF.

The table lists this clonotype with many counts. This chain connects TRBV7-9 to TRBJ2-3, with D unresolved. Trimming took 5 bases from V and 4 from J, leaving 10 bases between them. Germline V gene sequence: CDR1 SEHNR, CDR2 FQNEAQ (reference sequence). This CDR3 has 13 amino acids. CDR3 loop: CASSPTNADTQYF. For the CDR3, the DNA is TGTGCCAGCAGCCCCACAAATGCAGATACGCAGTATTTT.

This clonotype was detected a few times. This chain links TRBV2 with TRBJ2-5; 10 bases match TRBD2. After removal of 2 bases from V and 5 bases from J, the junction contained 8 bases not matched to a gene. The CDR3 spans 16 residues. Germline loops: CDR1 SNHLY, CDR2 FYNNEI. CDR3 residues: CASSEPAGGPRETQYF. CDR3 bases: TGTGCCAGCAGTGAACCAGCGGGGGGGCCTAGGGAGACCCAGTACTTC.

The chain joins TRBV5-1 to TRBJ2-3; D unresolved. Trimming pared 0 bases from V and 4 bases from J, leaving 12 bases between. Germline CDR1 reads SGHRS; CDR2 reads YFSETQ. This CDR3 has 15 residues. As DNA, the CDR3 is TGCGCCAGCAGCTTGGCCGGCAATCCTCCAGATACGCAGTATTTT. This translates into CASSLAGNPPDTQYF.

The chain carries TRBV7-3 and TRBJ2-3; 7 bases are shared with TRBD2. With 5 bases clipped from V and 0 bases from J, the junction kept 11 bases outside the gene matches. The CDR3 loop spans 17 amino acids. Per germline, CDR1 SGHTA and CDR2 FQGTGA. In DNA, the CDR3 is TGTGCCAGCAGCGGTCTGTCGGGGGGTCATAGCACAGATACGCAGTATTTT. Protein: CASSGLSGGHSTDTQYF.

This clonotype has more than one count but fewer than ten. The chain is built from TRBV20-1 and TRBJ2-7; the D gene is possibly TRBD1 (5 bases). The ends were cut back, 6 bases at V and 2 bases at J, with 11 bases in the middle. Per germline, CDR1 DFQATT and CDR2 SNEGSKA (reference sequence). The CDR3 covers 12 residues. The CDR3 loop is CSARTLTYEQYF. Here the CDR3 DNA reads TGCAGTGCCAGGACACTTACCTACGAGCAGTACTTC.